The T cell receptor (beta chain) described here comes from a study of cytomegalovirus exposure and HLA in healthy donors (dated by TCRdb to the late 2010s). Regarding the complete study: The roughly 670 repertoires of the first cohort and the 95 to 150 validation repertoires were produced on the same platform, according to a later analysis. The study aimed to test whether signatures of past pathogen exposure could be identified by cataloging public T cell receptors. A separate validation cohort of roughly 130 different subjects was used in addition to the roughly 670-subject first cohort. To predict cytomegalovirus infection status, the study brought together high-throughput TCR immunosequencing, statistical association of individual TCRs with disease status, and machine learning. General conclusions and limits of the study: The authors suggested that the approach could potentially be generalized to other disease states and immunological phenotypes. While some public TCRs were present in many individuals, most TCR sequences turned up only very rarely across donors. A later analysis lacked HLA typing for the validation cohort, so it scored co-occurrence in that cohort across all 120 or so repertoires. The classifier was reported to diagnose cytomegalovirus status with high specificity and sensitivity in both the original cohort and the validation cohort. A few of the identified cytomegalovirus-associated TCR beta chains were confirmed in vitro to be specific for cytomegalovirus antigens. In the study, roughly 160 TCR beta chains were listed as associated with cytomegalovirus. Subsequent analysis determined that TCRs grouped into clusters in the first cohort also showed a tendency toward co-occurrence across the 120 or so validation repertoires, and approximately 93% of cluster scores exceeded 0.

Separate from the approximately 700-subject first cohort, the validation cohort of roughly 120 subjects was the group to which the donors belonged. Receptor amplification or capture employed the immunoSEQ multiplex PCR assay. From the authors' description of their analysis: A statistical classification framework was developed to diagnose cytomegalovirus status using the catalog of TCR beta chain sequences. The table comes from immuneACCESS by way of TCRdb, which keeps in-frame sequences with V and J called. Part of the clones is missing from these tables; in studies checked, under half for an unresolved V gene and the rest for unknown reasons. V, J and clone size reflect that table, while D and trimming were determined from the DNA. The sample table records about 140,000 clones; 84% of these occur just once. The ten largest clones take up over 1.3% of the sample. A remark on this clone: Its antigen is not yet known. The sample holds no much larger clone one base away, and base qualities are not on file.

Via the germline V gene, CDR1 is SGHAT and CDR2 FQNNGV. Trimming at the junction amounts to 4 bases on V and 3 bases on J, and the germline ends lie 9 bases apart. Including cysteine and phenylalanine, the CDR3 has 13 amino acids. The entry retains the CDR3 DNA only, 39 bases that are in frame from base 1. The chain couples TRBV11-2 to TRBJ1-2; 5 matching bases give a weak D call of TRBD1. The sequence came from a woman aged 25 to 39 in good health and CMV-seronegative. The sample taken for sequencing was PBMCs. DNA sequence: TGTGCCAGCAGCTCTGACAGAGACTATGGCTACACCTTC. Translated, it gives CASSSDRDYGYTF.